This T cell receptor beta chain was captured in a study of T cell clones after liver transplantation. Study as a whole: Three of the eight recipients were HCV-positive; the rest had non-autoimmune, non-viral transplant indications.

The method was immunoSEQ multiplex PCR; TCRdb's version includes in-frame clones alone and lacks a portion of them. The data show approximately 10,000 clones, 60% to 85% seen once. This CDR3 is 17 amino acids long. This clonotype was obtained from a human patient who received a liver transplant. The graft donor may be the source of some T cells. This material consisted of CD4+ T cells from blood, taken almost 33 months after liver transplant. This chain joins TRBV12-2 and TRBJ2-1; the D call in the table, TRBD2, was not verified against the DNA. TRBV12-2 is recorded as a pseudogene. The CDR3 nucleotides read TGTGCAAGTCGCCCCCTTGTCCTTGGCGGGAGCGACAATGAGCAGTTCTTC. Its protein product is CASRPLVLGGSDNEQFF.